These T cell receptor beta chains were read from a single sample in a study of T-cell memory formation after mild COVID-19. TCRdb processed the 5' RACE reads anew with MiXCR; each CDR3 protein has one entry. This table has 25,000 to 30,000 distinct CDR3 sequences, about 16% appearing once. The material sequenced was PBMCs or a T cell subset sorted from them (not recorded which). Receptors were obtained from an adult who had mild COVID-19 (a few samples of this study predate the infection). Cell type and time point are not known. The CDR3 runs from the conserved cysteine through the conserved F or W. D genes are given only for firm matches. Clone size, where shown, is once, few, many, or a class for clones that have expanded.

j_call	clone_size	v_call	d_call	cdr3_nt	cdr3_aa
TRBJ2-7	.	TRBV4-2	TRBD1	TGTGCCAGCAGCCACGGACAGGGACACGAGCAGTACTTC	CASSHGQGHEQYF
TRBJ2-1	many	TRBV7-6	TRBD2	TGTGCCAGCAGCTTAGGGGCTAGCGGGGGGGGTGAGCAGTTCTTC	CASSLGASGGGEQFF
TRBJ2-2	many	TRBV7-6	TRBD1	TGTGCCAGCAGCGGCGGGACAGGCGGGAACACCGGGGAGCTGTTTTTT	CASSGGTGGNTGELFF
TRBJ2-3	medium-sized	TRBV7-8	.	TGTGCCAGCAGCTTAGGACGACGGGATACGCAGTATTTT	CASSLGRRDTQYF
TRBJ1-5	many	TRBV12-3/TRBV12-4	.	TGTGCCAGCAGTGGGATCCAGGGCAATCAGCCCCAGCATTTT	CASSGIQGNQPQHF
TRBJ2-7	many	TRBV18	TRBD1	TGTGCCAGCTCGCCAGACAGGGTCGGTTACGAGCAGTACTTC	CASSPDRVGYEQYF
TRBJ1-2	.	TRBV2	TRBD1	TGTGCCAGCAGCTCTAACAGGGGGGATGGCTACACCTTC	CASSSNRGDGYTF
TRBJ1-5	few	TRBV12-3/TRBV12-4	.	TGTGCCAGCAGCTTAAGGTCTCAGCCCCAGCATTTT	CASSLRSQPQHF
TRBJ2-3	.	TRBV6-2/TRBV6-3	.	TGTGCCAGCAGTTACTCGAAGGCCACCCTTATGATTCATACGCAGTATTTT	CASSYSKATLMIHTQYF
TRBJ2-2	many	TRBV2	.	TGTGCCGTCCCAGGTCGCACCGGGGAGCTGTTTTTT	CAVPGRTGELFF
TRBJ2-1	many	TRBV4-3	.	TGCGCCAGCAGCTACTCCTACTCCACCTCCTACAATGAGCAGTTCTTC	CASSYSYSTSYNEQFF
TRBJ2-1	many	TRBV6-2/TRBV6-3	.	TGTGCCAGCAGTTACTCGATTTTCAGGGGCGGCTACAATGAGCAGTTCTTC	CASSYSIFRGGYNEQFF
TRBJ2-7	.	TRBV29-1	.	TGCAGCGCCGGGACAACCACCTACGAGCAGTACTTC	CSAGTTTYEQYF
TRBJ2-5	many	TRBV9	.	TGTGCCAGCAGCGGGGGGCCGAAGGAGACCCAGTACTTC	CASSGGPKETQYF
TRBJ2-2	.	TRBV4-2	.	TGTGCCAGCAGACACCAGAACACCGGGGAGCTGTTTTTT	CASRHQNTGELFF
TRBJ2-7	many	TRBV27	TRBD2	TGTGCCAGCCGACCCCCTACTAGCGGGAGGATGGTCGAGCAGTACTTC	CASRPPTSGRMVEQYF
TRBJ2-3	many	TRBV15	TRBD1	TGTGCCACCAGCAGAGAAGGACAGGGGACCACAGATACGCAGTATTTT	CATSREGQGTTDTQYF
TRBJ2-1	.	TRBV7-8	TRBD2	TGTGCCAGCAGCCCGAGGGCGGGGGGGCTCGACAATGAGCAGTTCTTC	CASSPRAGGLDNEQFF
TRBJ2-5	medium-sized	TRBV7-9	.	TGTGCCAGCAGCTTAGTCGAGGCCGTCGGCGAGACCCAGTACTTC	CASSLVEAVGETQYF
TRBJ1-5	few	TRBV7-6	TRBD1	TGTGCCAGCAGCTTATCAGGGGGCGCGAGTCAGCCCCAGCATTTT	CASSLSGGASQPQHF
TRBJ1-6	.	TRBV6-5	TRBD1	TGTGCCAGCAGTTACTCGGGACAGAACCCCCTCCACTTT	CASSYSGQNPLHF
TRBJ2-7	.	TRBV7-8	.	TGTGCCAGCAGCTTAGCAGGGGTCTACGAGCAGTACTTC	CASSLAGVYEQYF
TRBJ2-1	many	TRBV6-6	.	TGTGCCAGCAGAGAGAGTAGCGGCAATGAGCAGTTCTTC	CASRESSGNEQFF
TRBJ2-1	many	TRBV7-9	TRBD2	TGTGCCAGCAGCTCTAGCGGTCGGAATGAGCAGTTCTTC	CASSSSGRNEQFF
TRBJ1-1	many	TRBV11-1	.	TGTGCCAGCAGCTTAGCGCAGCGAGCTTTCTTT	CASSLAQRAFF
TRBJ2-5	.	TRBV19	.	TGTGCCAGTAGCGTAACAGGTCCTATTCGAGAGACCCAGTACTTC	CASSVTGPIRETQYF
TRBJ2-7	many	TRBV7-9	.	TGTGCCAGCAGCCCAACAGGGTGGAACTACGAGCAGTACTTC	CASSPTGWNYEQYF
TRBJ2-1	.	TRBV20-1	.	TGCAGTCCAAGGGACTCGGGGGCCGTTGCCTCCTACAATGAGCAGTTCTTC	CSPRDSGAVASYNEQFF
TRBJ2-3	many	TRBV29-1	TRBD1	TGCAGCGTTATCCGGGACAGGGGCACAGATACGCAGTATTTT	CSVIRDRGTDTQYF
TRBJ2-3	many	TRBV5-1	TRBD1	TGCGCCAGCAGCCCCGAGAGGGGGCCAGATACGCAGTATTTT	CASSPERGPDTQYF
TRBJ2-5	many	TRBV19	.	TGTGCCAGTAGTATGCAAGGGGTAGGAGAGACCCAGTACTTC	CASSMQGVGETQYF
TRBJ2-2	many	TRBV7-2	.	TGTGCCAGCAGCCCCGGGATCCGATTTAACACCGGGGAGCTGTTTTTT	CASSPGIRFNTGELFF
TRBJ2-1	many	TRBV7-2	.	TGTGCCAGCAGCTTAAGCCGGGGCTCCTACAATGAGCAGTTCTTC	CASSLSRGSYNEQFF
TRBJ1-5	many	TRBV12-3/TRBV12-4	.	TGTGCCAGCAGTTTGTCGACAGAGAGCAATCAGCCCCAGCATTTT	CASSLSTESNQPQHF
TRBJ2-2	many	TRBV7-2	.	TGTGCCAGCAGCTTAGGGACTCAACAAGGGGAGCTGTTTTTT	CASSLGTQQGELFF
TRBJ2-5	.	TRBV2	.	TGTGCCAGCAGTGAAGGCAGGGGCCAAGAGACCCAGTACTTC	CASSEGRGQETQYF
TRBJ2-1	many	TRBV12-3/TRBV12-4	.	TGTGCCAGCAGTTTCTCCGCCTACAATGAGCAGTTCTTC	CASSFSAYNEQFF
TRBJ2-1	many	TRBV12-3/TRBV12-4	.	TGTGCCAGCAGTTTTGGGAGGACATACAATGAGCAGTTCTTC	CASSFGRTYNEQFF
TRBJ1-2	many	TRBV20-1	.	TGCAGTGCTAGAGATATCAGGGCGATCTATGGCTACACCTTC	CSARDIRAIYGYTF
TRBJ1-2	many	TRBV7-9	.	TGTGCCAGCAGCCAGGGTCAGGACATCTATGGCTACACCTTC	CASSQGQDIYGYTF
TRBJ2-1	many	TRBV9	.	TGTGCCAGCAGCGTAGGGACACTCTCCTACAATGAGCAGTTCTTC	CASSVGTLSYNEQFF
TRBJ2-3	few	TRBV9	.	TGTGCCAGCAGCGTAGAAATGATAAGCACAGATACGCAGTATTTT	CASSVEMISTDTQYF